This TCR beta chain was observed in a study of T-cell memory formation after mild COVID-19. In the study overall: The TCR clusters were mostly specific to one donor. Overall study results and limits: Clones that contracted from day 15 to 85 were balanced CD4/CD8, while later expanders leaned CD4+. SARS-CoV-2 specificity was not confirmed for second-wave clones peaking on day 37.

Germline V lookup: CDR1 SGHRS, CDR2 YFSETQ. The CDR3 has 14 residues. Trimming cost V 4 bases and J 7 bases, with 15 bases left between them. With regard to this clonotype: Its antigen remains unknown.

Barcoded TCR alpha and TCR beta cDNA libraries with UMIs came from 5'RACE using constant-segment primers. TCRdb reprocessed the 5' RACE reads with MiXCR, giving one entry per CDR3 protein. The sample consists of about 610,000 distinct CDR3 sequences, 15% to 20% of them appearing once. This chain connects TRBV5-1 to TRBJ2-1, with D perhaps assigned TRBD1 or TRBD2 (5 bases each). The TCR originated in an adult woman who had mild COVID-19 (a few samples of this study predate the infection). Cell type and time point are not known. The sample consisted of PBMCs or a T cell subset sorted from them (not recorded which). CDR3 nucleotide sequence: TGCGCCAGCAGCCTAGGGACGGCCTCGAATGAGCAGTTCTTC. Its protein is CASSLGTASNEQFF.